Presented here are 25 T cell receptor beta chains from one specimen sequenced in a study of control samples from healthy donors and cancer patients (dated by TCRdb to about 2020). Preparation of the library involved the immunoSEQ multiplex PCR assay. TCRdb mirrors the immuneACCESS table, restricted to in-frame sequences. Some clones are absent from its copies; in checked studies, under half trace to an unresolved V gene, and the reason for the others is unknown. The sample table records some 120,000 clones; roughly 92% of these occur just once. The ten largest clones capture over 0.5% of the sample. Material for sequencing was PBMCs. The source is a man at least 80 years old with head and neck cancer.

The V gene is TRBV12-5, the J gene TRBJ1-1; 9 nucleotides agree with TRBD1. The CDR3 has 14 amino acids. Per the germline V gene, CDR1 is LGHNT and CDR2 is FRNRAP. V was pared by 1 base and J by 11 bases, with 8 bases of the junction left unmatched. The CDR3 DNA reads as TGTGCTAGTGGTTTGGCCCTACAGGGGGCTTCGGCTTTCTTT. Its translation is CASGLALQGASAFF. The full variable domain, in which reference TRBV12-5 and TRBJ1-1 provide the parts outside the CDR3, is DARVTQTPRHKVTEMGQEVTMRCQPILGHNTVFWYRQTMMQGLELLAYFRNRAPLDDSGMPKDRFSAEMPDATLATLKIQPSEPRDSAVYFCASGLALQGASAFFGQGTRLTVV.

The CDR3 nucleotides are TGTGCCAGTAGTATAGATCGGGCGGGAGTTCGGGAGACCCAGTACTTC. It yields the protein CASSIDRAGVRETQYF. The chain links TRBV19 to TRBJ2-5; 7 bases are shared with TRBD2. This CDR3 contains 16 residues. V trimming: 0 bases; J trimming: 5 bases; junction bases outside the gene matches: 9. Germline CDR1 LNHDA, CDR2 SQIVND (reference sequence).

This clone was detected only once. The DNA for the CDR3 is TGTGCCAGCAGTGAAGCGCGGAGCAGGGCCCTCTCTTGGAACACCATATATTTT. Translation gives CASSEARSRALSWNTIYF. The chain is built from TRBV2 and TRBJ1-3, with D possibly being TRBD1 (5 bases). CDR1 SNHLY and CDR2 FYNNEI come from the germline V gene. The V end was cut by 0 bases, the J end by 7 bases, with 22 bases between. This CDR3 is 18 amino acids long.

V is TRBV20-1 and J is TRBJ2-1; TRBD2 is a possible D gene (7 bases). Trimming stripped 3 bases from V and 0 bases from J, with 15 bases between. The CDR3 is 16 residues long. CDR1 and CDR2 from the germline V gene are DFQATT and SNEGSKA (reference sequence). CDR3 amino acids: CSASLAGAFSYNEQFF. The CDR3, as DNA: TGCAGTGCTAGTTTGGCGGGGGCCTTCTCCTACAATGAGCAGTTCTTC.

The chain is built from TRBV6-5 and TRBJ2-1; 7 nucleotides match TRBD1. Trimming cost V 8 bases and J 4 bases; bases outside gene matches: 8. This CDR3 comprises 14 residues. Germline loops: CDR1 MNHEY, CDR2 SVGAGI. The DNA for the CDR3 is TGTGCCAGCCGGGACAGCTGGGGGTACAATGAGCAGTTCTTC. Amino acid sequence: CASRDSWGYNEQFF.

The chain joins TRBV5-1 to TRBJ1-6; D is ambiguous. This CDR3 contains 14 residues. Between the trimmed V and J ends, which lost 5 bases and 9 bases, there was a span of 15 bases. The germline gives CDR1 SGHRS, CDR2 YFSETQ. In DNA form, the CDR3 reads TGCGCCAGCAGACTGGGAGAGGGTGGTTCACCCCTCCACTTT. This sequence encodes CASRLGEGGSPLHF.

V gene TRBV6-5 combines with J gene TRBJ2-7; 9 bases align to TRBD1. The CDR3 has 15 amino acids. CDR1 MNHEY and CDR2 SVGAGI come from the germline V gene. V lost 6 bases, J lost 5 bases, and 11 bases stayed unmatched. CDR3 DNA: TGTGCCAGCAGCTTAACAGGGGGCGCCCTCCACGAGCAGTACTTC. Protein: CASSLTGGALHEQYF.

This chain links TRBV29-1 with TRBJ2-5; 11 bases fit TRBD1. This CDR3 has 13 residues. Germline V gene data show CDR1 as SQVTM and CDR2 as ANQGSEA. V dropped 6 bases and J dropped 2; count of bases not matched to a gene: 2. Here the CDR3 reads CSVRDRGQETQYF. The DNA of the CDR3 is TGCAGCGTCCGGGACAGGGGGCAAGAGACCCAGTACTTC.

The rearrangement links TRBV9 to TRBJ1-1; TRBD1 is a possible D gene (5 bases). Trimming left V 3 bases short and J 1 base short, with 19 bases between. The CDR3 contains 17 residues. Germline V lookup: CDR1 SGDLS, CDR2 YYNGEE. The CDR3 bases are TGTGCCAGCAGCGCCAAACCGGGACGCCCTTCGAACACTGAAGCTTTCTTT. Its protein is CASSAKPGRPSNTEAFF.

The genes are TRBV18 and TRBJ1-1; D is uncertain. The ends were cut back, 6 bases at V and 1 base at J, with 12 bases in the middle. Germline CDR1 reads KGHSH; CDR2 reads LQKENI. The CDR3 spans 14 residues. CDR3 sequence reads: CASSRTTENTEAFF. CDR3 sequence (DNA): TGTGCCAGCTCCAGGACCACAGAGAACACTGAAGCTTTCTTT.

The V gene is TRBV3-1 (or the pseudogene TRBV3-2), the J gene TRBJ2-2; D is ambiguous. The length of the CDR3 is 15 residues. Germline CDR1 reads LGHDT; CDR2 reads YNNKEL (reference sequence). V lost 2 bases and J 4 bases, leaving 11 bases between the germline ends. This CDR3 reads CASSQFVQRTGELFF. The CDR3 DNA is TGTGCCAGCAGCCAATTTGTTCAGCGCACCGGGGAGCTGTTTTTT.

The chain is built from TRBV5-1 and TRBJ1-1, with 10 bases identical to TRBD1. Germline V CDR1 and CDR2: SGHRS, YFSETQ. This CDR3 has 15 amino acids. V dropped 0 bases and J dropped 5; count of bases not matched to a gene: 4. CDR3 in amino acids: CASSLEGQGFTEAFF. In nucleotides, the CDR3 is TGCGCCAGCAGCTTGGAGGGACAGGGGTTTACTGAAGCTTTCTTT.

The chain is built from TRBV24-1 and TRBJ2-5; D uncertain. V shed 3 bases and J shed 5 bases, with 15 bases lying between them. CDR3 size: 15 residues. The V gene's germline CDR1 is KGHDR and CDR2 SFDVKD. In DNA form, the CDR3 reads TGTGCCACCAGTGATGGTAACCGGGCGAGGGAGACCCAGTACTTC. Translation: CATSDGNRARETQYF.

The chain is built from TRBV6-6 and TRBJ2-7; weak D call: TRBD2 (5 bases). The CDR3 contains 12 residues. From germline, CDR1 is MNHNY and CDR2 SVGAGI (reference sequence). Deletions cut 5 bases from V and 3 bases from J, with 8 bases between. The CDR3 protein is CASSPGVYEQYF. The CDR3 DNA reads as TGTGCCAGCAGTCCCGGGGTCTACGAGCAGTACTTC.

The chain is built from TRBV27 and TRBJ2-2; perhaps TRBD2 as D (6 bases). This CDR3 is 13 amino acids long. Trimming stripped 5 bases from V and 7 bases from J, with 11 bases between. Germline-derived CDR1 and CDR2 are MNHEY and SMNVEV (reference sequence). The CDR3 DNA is TGTGCCAGCAGTCCGACTAGGCACGGGGAGCTGTTTTTT. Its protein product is CASSPTRHGELFF.

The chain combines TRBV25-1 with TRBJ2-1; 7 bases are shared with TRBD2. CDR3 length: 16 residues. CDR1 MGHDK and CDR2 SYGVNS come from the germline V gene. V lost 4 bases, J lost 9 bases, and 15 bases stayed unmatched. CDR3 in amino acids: CASSAGSGTSAGEQFF. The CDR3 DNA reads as TGTGCCAGCAGTGCGGGGAGCGGGACCAGCGCAGGTGAGCAGTTCTTC.

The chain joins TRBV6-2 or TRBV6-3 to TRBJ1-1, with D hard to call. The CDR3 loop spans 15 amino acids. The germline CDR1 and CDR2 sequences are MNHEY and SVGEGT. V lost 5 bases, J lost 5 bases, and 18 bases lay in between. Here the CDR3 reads CASSIPLGVVTEAFF. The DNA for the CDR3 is TGTGCCAGCAGTATCCCGTTGGGAGTTGTGACTGAAGCTTTCTTT.

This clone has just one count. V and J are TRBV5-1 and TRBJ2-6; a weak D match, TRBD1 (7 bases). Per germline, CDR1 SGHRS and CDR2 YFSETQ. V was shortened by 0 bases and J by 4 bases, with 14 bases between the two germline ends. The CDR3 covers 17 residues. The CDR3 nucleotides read TGCGCCAGCAGCTTGGAAGCAGGGGGGATCGGGGCCAACGTCCTGACTTTC. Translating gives CASSLEAGGIGANVLTF.

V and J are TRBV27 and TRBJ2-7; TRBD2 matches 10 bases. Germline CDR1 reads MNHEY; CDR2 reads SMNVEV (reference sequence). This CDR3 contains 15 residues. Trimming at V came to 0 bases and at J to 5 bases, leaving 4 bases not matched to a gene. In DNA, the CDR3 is TGTGCCAGCAGTTTATCTGGGACTAGCGTTGACGAGCAGTACTTC. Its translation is CASSLSGTSVDEQYF.

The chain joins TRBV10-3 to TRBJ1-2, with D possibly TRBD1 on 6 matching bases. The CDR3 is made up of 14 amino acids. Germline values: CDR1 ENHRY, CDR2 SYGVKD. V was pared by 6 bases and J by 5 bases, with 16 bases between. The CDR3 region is CAIRNPLRGYGYTF. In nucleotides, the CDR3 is TGTGCCATCAGGAATCCTCTAAGGGGGTATGGCTACACCTTC.

The CDR3 loop is CASSFGTSFNGGYQETQYF. The CDR3 nucleotides are TGTGCCAGCAGTTTCGGGACTAGCTTCAACGGGGGATACCAAGAGACCCAGTACTTC. The rearrangement joins TRBV27 to TRBJ2-5, with 9 nucleotides matching TRBD2. This CDR3 is built from 19 residues. V lost 3 bases and J lost 0; bases outside the gene matches: 14. CDR1 MNHEY and CDR2 SMNVEV come from the germline V gene (reference sequence).

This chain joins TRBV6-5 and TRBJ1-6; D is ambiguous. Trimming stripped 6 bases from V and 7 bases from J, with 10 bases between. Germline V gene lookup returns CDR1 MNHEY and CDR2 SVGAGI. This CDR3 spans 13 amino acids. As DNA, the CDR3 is TGTGCCAGCAGACATCCAAGGAATTCACCCCTCCACTTT. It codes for CASRHPRNSPLHF.

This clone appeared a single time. CDR3 sequence reads: CASSLVPSNSPLHF. The CDR3 nucleotides read TGTGCCAGCAGCCTTGTACCCTCCAATTCACCCCTCCACTTT. The chain carries TRBV6-7 and TRBJ1-6; no firm D call. TRBV6-7 is an ORF, with its function uncertain. Trimming took 6 bases from V and 7 from J, leaving 13 bases between them. CDR3 length: 14 residues.

The DNA for the CDR3 is TGTGCCAGCTCGCGTGACTACGAGCAGTACTTC. This encodes CASSRDYEQYF. V is TRBV18 and J is TRBJ2-7, with D unclear. CDR1 and CDR2 (germline): KGHSH, LQKENI. V was cut by 6 bases and J by 3 bases, with 6 bases left in between. The CDR3 runs to 11 residues.

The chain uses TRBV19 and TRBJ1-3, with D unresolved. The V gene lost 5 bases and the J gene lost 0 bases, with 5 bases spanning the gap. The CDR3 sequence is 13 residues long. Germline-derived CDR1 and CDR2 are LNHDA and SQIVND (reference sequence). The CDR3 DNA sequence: TGTGCCAGTAGTCACCGCTCTGGAAACACCATATATTTT. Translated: CASSHRSGNTIYF.